Listed below are T cell receptor beta chains from one sample, sequenced in a study of T cell repertoires in cytomegalovirus infection. One entry per CDR3 protein results from TCRdb running MiXCR on the reads. The sample includes roughly 300,000 distinct CDR3 sequences, roughly a quarter of them seen just once. The material sequenced was PBMCs. These receptors were taken from a human donor in good health (CMV status not recorded). Some clones in this sample may be carry-over from other donors' samples. CDR3s include the opening cysteine and the closing phenylalanine or tryptophan. D genes are given only for firm matches. Size tells how often a clone was seen (once, few, many) or the class of an expanded clone, and some rows leave it out.

clone size	V gene	D gene	J gene	CDR3 DNA	CDR3 protein
many	TRBV12-3/TRBV12-4	.	TRBJ2-4	TGTGCCAGCAGTTTAGCGATAGGGAACGCCAAAAACATTCAGTACTTC	CASSLAIGNAKNIQYF
few	TRBV7-2	TRBD2	TRBJ2-5	TGTGCCAGCAGCTTACGCGGGAGGGCCGAGGAGACCCAGTACTTC	CASSLRGRAEETQYF
many	TRBV7-2	TRBD2	TRBJ2-2	TGTGCCAGCAGCCTGTTAGCGGGGTTGAACACCGGGGAGCTGTTTTTT	CASSLLAGLNTGELFF
many	TRBV7-2	.	TRBJ1-2	TGTGCCAGCAGCTTTCAGGGGAAACGGGGCTACACCTTC	CASSFQGKRGYTF
.	TRBV7-2	.	TRBJ2-3	TGTGCCAGCAGCTTACGACCGAAATATGATACGCAGTATTTT	CASSLRPKYDTQYF
.	TRBV6-6	.	TRBJ1-2	TGTGCCAGCAGTTTGGGGGAATTCTATGGCTACACCTTC	CASSLGEFYGYTF
many	TRBV7-2	TRBD1	TRBJ2-3	TGTGCCAGCAGCCTGGACAGGGGGCTAGATACGCAGTATTTT	CASSLDRGLDTQYF
many	TRBV7-2	TRBD1	TRBJ2-5	TGTGCCAGCAGCAACCGGGACAGACTTGAAGAGACCCAGTACTTC	CASSNRDRLEETQYF
many	TRBV7-9	.	TRBJ2-7	TGTGCCAGCAGCTCGCCCCGACTATCAAACGAGCAGTACTTC	CASSSPRLSNEQYF
few	TRBV7-8	.	TRBJ2-7	TGTGCCAGCAGCCGAATCGGATGGGGCCGAGACTCCTACGAGCAGTACTTC	CASSRIGWGRDSYEQYF
few	TRBV7-6	.	TRBJ1-6	TGTGCCAGCAGCTTAAATTTAGGGGCCGATTCACCCCTCCACTTT	CASSLNLGADSPLHF
few	TRBV2	.	TRBJ1-6	TGTGCCAGCAGTGAATTCTGGGATAATTCACCCCTCCACTTT	CASSEFWDNSPLHF
.	TRBV28	TRBD2	TRBJ2-7	TGTGCCAGCAGTCGCTCCAGCGGGACCTACGAGCAGTACTTC	CASSRSSGTYEQYF
many	TRBV12-3/TRBV12-4	.	TRBJ1-4	TGTGCCAGCAGCGCGTGGGCAGGCTCTAATGAAAAACTGTTTTTT	CASSAWAGSNEKLFF
.	TRBV15	.	TRBJ1-1	TGTGCCACCAGCAGATCGGGGAGGGGCAGGCTGAACACTGAAGCTTTCTTT	CATSRSGRGRLNTEAFF
once	TRBV6-4	.	TRBJ1-2	TGTGCCAGCAGCCCGGAAGGGGCGGGTGGCTACACCTTC	CASSPEGAGGYTF
.	TRBV13	.	TRBJ2-1	TGCGCCAGCACCCCGGGGGCAGGGGATGATGAGCAGTTCTTC	CASTPGAGDDEQFF
many	TRBV7-8	.	TRBJ2-1	TGTGCCAGCAGTATAATTACGGGGAATGAGCAGTTCTTC	CASSIITGNEQFF
few	TRBV7-3	TRBD1	TRBJ2-3	TGTGCCAGCAGCCTGACAGGGGGCTCAGATACGCAGTATTTT	CASSLTGGSDTQYF
few	TRBV2	.	TRBJ1-5	TGTGCCAGCAGTGAAAACTGGGGAATTCAGCCCCAGCATTTT	CASSENWGIQPQHF
many	TRBV14	.	TRBJ1-1	TGTGCCAGCACCCAAAATCAGAGAACTGAAGCTTTCTTT	CASTQNQRTEAFF
few	TRBV6-2/TRBV6-3	.	TRBJ1-5	TGTGCCAGCAGCGCGGACAGAGCATATAGCAATCAGCCCCAGCATTTT	CASSADRAYSNQPQHF
.	TRBV29-1	.	TRBJ1-2	TGCAGCGTCAAAGGTGGAAGAGACTATGGCTACACCTTC	CSVKGGRDYGYTF
many	TRBV7-2	TRBD1	TRBJ2-7	TGTGCCAGCAGCCAGTGGACAGGGGGGGGCGAGCAGTACTTC	CASSQWTGGGEQYF
.	TRBV7-2	TRBD1	TRBJ2-4	TGTGCCAGCAGCTTTGACAGGGGAAAATCGGACATTCAGTACTTC	CASSFDRGKSDIQYF
many	TRBV5-1	TRBD2	TRBJ2-7	TGTGCCAGCAGTTTTAGCGGGAGCTCCTACGAGCAGTACTTC	CASSFSGSSYEQYF
many	TRBV7-2	.	TRBJ1-5	TGTGCCAGCAGCCTCTCAGGGGAACAGCCCCAGCATTTT	CASSLSGEQPQHF
few	TRBV7-2	TRBD2	TRBJ2-3	TGTGCCAGCAGCCCTAGCGGTACCACAGATACGCAGTATTTT	CASSPSGTTDTQYF
many	TRBV7-2	.	TRBJ1-3	TGTGCCAGCAGCGGGGGCTCTGGAAACACCATATATTTT	CASSGGSGNTIYF
few	TRBV2	TRBD1	TRBJ1-1	TGTGCCAGCGCCCGGACAGGCATGAACACTGAAGCTTTCTTT	CASARTGMNTEAFF
.	TRBV28	.	TRBJ1-1	TGTGCCAGCAGGGCATTGAACACTGAAGCTTTCTTT	CASRALNTEAFF
few	TRBV7-2	TRBD2	TRBJ2-7	TGTGCCAGCACTCGGGGACTAGCGGGTCATTACGAGCAGTACTTC	CASTRGLAGHYEQYF
.	TRBV15	.	TRBJ2-5	TGTGCCACCAGCAGAGATTTGGGCAGGGAGGACTTC	CATSRDLGREDF
.	TRBV6-8	.	TRBJ1-1	TGTGCCAGCACTCCCGCGAGTTTTAACACTGAAGCTTTCTTT	CASTPASFNTEAFF
once	TRBV20-1	TRBD2	TRBJ2-1	TGCAGTGCTTCCCGTGGAGGGAGGGGTTACAATGAGCAGTTCTTC	CSASRGGRGYNEQFF
.	TRBV7-9	.	TRBJ1-5	TGTGCCAGCAGCCCGGGCCCTCAGCCCCAGCATTTT	CASSPGPQPQHF
many	TRBV20-1	.	TRBJ2-7	TGCAGTGCTAGAGATTCCGGGGGTTCCCCCTACGAGCAGTACTTC	CSARDSGGSPYEQYF
many	TRBV7-8	.	TRBJ1-4	TGTGCCAGCAGCTTAGGTTCCAGGGAGGATGAAAAACTGTTTTTT	CASSLGSREDEKLFF
few	TRBV12-3/TRBV12-4	.	TRBJ2-7	TGTGCCAGCAGTTTAACCAGGGCCGACTACGAGCAGTACTTC	CASSLTRADYEQYF
many	TRBV5-5	TRBD1	TRBJ1-5	TGTGCCAGCAGCTCCGACAGGGGAGGTCAGCCCCAGCATTTT	CASSSDRGGQPQHF
.	TRBV29-1	TRBD1	TRBJ1-2	TGCAGCGTCCGACTAGGGGGCCCTAATGGCTACACCTTC	CSVRLGGPNGYTF
.	TRBV7-3	TRBD1	TRBJ1-4	TGTGCCAGCAGCCTCGGACAGGGCGAAAAACTGTTTTTT	CASSLGQGEKLFF
few	TRBV20-1	.	TRBJ2-1	TGCAGTGCTCAAGCCTTCGATGAGCAGTTCTTC	CSAQAFDEQFF
many	TRBV10-2	TRBD2	TRBJ2-1	TGCGCCAGCTTGGGCCAACTAGCGGGGCGCAAGGAGCAGTTCTTC	CASLGQLAGRKEQFF
.	TRBV7-8	.	TRBJ1-5	TGTGCCAGCAGCTTATCCCGGACGGTTAGCAATCAGCCCCAGCATTTT	CASSLSRTVSNQPQHF
.	TRBV20-1	.	TRBJ2-7	TGCAGTGCACCCGGGACCGGCTACGAGCAGTACTTC	CSAPGTGYEQYF
few	TRBV7-2	.	TRBJ2-7	TGTGCCAGCAGCCCAGCTAGGACCCCGGCCTACGAGCAGTACTTC	CASSPARTPAYEQYF
few	TRBV25-1	.	TRBJ1-1	TGTGCCAGCAGTGAATGGCAGGAGCAAAATTTTGAAGCTTTCTTT	CASSEWQEQNFEAFF
few	TRBV4-3	TRBD2	TRBJ2-1	TGCGCCAGCAGCCAGGACCGCGGGAGGATCTATGAGCAGTTCTTC	CASSQDRGRIYEQFF
.	TRBV7-9	.	TRBJ1-1	TGTGCCAGCAGCCCCGGGTCCCGGGGGCGGGTCACTGAAGCTTTCTTT	CASSPGSRGRVTEAFF
many	TRBV7-2	.	TRBJ2-7	TGTGCCAGCAGCTCCTCCGGAGCGGGTAGCTCCTACGAGCAGTACTTC	CASSSSGAGSSYEQYF
many	TRBV11-2	.	TRBJ1-5	TGTGCCAGCAGCTTAGATGGGGGGCGGGATAATCAGCCCCAGCATTTT	CASSLDGGRDNQPQHF